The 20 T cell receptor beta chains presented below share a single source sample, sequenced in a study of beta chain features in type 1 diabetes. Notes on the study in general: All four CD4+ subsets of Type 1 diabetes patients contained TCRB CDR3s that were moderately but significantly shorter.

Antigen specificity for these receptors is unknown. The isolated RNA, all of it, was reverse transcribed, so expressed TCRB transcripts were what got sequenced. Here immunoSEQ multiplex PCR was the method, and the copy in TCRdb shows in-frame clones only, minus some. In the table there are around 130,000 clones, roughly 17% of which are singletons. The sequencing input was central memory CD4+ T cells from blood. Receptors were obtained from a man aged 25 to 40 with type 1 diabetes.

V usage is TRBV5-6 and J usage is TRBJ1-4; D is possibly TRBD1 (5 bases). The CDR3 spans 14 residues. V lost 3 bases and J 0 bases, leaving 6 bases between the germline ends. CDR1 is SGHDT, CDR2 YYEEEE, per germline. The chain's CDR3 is CASSSGATNEKLFF. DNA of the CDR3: TGTGCCAGCAGCTCGGGGGCAACTAATGAAAAACTGTTTTTT.

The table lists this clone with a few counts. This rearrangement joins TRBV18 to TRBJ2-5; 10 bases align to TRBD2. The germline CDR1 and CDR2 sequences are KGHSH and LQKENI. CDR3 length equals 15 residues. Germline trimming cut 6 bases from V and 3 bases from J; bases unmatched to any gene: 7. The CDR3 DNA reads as TGTGCCAGCTCCCCCAGGGGGACTAGCGAAGAGACCCAGTACTTC. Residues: CASSPRGTSEETQYF.

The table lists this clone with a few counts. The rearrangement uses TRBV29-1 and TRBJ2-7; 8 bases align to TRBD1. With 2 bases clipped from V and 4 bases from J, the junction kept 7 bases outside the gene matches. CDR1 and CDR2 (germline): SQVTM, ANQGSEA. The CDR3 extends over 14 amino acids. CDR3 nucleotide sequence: TGCAGCGTTGAATTCCAGGGGGCGCGATACGAGCAGTACTTC. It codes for CSVEFQGARYEQYF.

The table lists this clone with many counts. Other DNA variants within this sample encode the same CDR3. The CDR3 DNA follows: TGTGCCAGCAGCCCGGGAGGCCTACTCACAGATACGCAGTATTTT. It encodes CASSPGGLLTDTQYF. The chain employs TRBV9 and TRBJ2-3, with 7 bases identical to TRBD2. There are 15 residues in the CDR3. With 4 bases clipped from V and 2 bases from J, the junction kept 7 bases outside the gene matches. Germline lookup yields CDR1 SGDLS and CDR2 YYNGEE.

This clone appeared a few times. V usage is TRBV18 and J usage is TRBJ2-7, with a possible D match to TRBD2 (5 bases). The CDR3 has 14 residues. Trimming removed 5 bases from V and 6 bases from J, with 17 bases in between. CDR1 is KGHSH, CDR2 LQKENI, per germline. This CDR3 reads CASSGRAEGGEQYF. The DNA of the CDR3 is TGTGCCAGCTCAGGCCGGGCCGAGGGTGGCGAGCAGTACTTC.

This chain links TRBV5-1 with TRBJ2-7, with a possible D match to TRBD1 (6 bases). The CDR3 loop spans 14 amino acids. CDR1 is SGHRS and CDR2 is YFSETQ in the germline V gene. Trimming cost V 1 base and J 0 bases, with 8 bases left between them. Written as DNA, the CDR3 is TGCGCCAGCAGCTTGAACAGGGCCTCCTACGAGCAGTACTTC. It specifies CASSLNRASYEQYF.

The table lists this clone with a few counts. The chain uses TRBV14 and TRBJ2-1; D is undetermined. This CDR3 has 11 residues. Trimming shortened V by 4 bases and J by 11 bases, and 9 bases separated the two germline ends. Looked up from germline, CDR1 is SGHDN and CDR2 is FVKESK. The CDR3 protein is CASSLDRQQFF. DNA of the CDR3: TGTGCCAGCAGCCTCGATCGGCAGCAGTTCTTC.

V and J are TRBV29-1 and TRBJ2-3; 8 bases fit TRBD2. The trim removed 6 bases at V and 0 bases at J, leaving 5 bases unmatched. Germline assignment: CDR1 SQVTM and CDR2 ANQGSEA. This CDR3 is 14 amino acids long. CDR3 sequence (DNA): TGCAGCGTATTACTAGCGGTTAGCACAGATACGCAGTATTTT. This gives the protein CSVLLAVSTDTQYF.

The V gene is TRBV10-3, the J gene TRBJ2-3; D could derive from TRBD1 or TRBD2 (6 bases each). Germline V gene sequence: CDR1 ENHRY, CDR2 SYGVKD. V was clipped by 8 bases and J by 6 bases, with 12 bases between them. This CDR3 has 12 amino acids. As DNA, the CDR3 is TGTGCCATCTCCCGAGGGGGGGATACGCAGTATTTT. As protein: CAISRGGDTQYF.

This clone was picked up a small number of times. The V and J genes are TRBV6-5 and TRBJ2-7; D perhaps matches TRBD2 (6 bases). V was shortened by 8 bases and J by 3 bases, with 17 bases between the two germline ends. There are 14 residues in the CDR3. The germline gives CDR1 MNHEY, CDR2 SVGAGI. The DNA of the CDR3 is TGTGCCAGCGCCAAGGACGCGGGGTTCTACGAGCAGTACTTC. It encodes CASAKDAGFYEQYF.

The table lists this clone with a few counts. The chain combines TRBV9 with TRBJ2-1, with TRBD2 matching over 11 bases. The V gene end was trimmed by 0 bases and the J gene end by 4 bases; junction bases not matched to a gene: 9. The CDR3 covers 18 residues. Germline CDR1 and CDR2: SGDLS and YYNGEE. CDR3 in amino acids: CASSVVVGPSGGYNEQFF. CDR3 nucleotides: TGTGCCAGCAGCGTAGTAGTCGGCCCTAGCGGGGGGTACAATGAGCAGTTCTTC.

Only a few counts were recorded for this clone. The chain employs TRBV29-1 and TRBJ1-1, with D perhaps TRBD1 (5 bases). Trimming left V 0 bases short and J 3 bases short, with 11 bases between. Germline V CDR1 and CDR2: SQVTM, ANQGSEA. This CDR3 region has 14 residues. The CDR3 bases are TGCAGCGTTGAAGAAAGCCCGGGGGACACTGAAGCTTTCTTT. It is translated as CSVEESPGDTEAFF.

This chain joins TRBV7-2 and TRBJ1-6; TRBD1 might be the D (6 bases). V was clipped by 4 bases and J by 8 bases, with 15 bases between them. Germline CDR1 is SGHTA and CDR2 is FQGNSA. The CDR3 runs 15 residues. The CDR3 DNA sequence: TGTGCCAGCAGCTCCCAACAGGGAGCGTATTCACCCCTCCACTTT. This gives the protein CASSSQQGAYSPLHF.

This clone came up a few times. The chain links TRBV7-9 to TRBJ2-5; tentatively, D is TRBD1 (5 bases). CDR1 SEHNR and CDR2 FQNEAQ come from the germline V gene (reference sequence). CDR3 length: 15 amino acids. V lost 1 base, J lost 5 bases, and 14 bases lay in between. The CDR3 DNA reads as TGTGCCAGCAGCTTAGTCCAGGGTATATATGAGACCCAGTACTTC. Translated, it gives CASSLVQGIYETQYF.

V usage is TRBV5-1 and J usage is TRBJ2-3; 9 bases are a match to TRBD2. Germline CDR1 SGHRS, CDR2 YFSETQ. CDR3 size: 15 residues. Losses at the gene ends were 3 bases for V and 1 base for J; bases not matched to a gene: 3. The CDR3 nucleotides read TGCGCCAGCAGCTCTCGGACTAGCGGCACAGATACGCAGTATTTT. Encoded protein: CASSSRTSGTDTQYF.

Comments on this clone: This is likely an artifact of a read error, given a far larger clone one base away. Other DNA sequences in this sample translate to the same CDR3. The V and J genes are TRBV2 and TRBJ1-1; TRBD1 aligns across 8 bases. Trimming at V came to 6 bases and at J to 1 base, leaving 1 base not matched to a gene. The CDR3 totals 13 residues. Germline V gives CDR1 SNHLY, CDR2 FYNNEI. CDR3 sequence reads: CASSGQGNTEAFF. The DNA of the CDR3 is TGTGCCAGCAGCGGACAGGGGAACACTGAAGCTTTCTTT.

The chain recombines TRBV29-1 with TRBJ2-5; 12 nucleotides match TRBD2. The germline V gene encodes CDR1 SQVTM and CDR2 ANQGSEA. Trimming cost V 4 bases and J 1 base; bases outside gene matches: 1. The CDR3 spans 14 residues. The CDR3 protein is CSVGLAGAQETQYF. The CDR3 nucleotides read TGCAGCGTTGGACTAGCGGGGGCCCAAGAGACCCAGTACTTC.

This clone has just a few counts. For the CDR3, the DNA is TGTGCCAGCTCACCGATTAGCGGCGTAGGGGAGACCCAGTACTTC. This codes for CASSPISGVGETQYF. This sequence joins TRBV18 and TRBJ2-5; perhaps TRBD2 as D (6 bases). The CDR3 totals 15 residues. Germline loops: CDR1 KGHSH, CDR2 LQKENI. V dropped 3 bases and J dropped 5 bases, with 16 bases sitting between them.

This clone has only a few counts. CDR3 loop: CASSTSSGGANTQYF. CDR3 DNA: TGTGCCAGCAGCACATCTAGCGGGGGGGCGAATACGCAGTATTTT. This chain links TRBV7-2 with TRBJ2-3; 12 bases fit TRBD2. This CDR3 has 15 residues. V lost 5 bases to trimming and J lost 7 bases; unmatched junction nucleotides: 7. CDR1 is SGHTA and CDR2 is FQGNSA in the germline V gene.

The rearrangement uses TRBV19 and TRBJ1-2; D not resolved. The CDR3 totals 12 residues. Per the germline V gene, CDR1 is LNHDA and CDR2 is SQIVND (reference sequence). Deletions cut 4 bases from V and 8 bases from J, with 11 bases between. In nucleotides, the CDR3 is TGTGCCAGTAGTAATCGCCAGGAGGGCTACACCTTC. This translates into CASSNRQEGYTF.